The T cell receptor (beta chain) under discussion was sequenced for a study of vaccination and CD4 T cells after COVID-19. Looking at the study overall: Cells received overlapping spike peptides from SARS-CoV-2, HCoV-NL63, HCoV-OC43 and HCoV-229E as stimulation.

Specified treatment: approximately nine-day PBMC culture with coronavirus spike peptide pools or control peptides (ViraFEST assay). Half-medium changes with fresh IL-2 medium occurred on days 3 and 7. The CDR3 is 13 residues long. Trimming cost V 4 bases and J 4 bases, with 11 bases left between them. CDR1 and CDR2 (germline): DFQATT, SNEGSKA (reference sequence). Once obtained from cultured CD4+ T cells, the DNA was sequenced using the Oncomine TCR Beta short-read assay. TCRdb used MiXCR to reprocess the PCR reads, holding one entry per CDR3 protein. The data contain about 21,000 distinct CDR3 sequences, 35% to 50% of them singletons. This clonotype has a handful of counts. Its cognate antigen is unknown.

This specimen was CD4+ T cells from blood, cultured in vitro, taken after SARS-CoV-2 vaccination. This receptor was identified in a human donor who had recovered from COVID-19. The chain links TRBV20-1 to TRBJ2-1; tentative D call: TRBD1 (6 bases). The CDR3 reads CSATRTVYNEQFF. In DNA form, the CDR3 reads TGCAGTGCTACAAGGACAGTTTACAATGAGCAGTTCTTC.